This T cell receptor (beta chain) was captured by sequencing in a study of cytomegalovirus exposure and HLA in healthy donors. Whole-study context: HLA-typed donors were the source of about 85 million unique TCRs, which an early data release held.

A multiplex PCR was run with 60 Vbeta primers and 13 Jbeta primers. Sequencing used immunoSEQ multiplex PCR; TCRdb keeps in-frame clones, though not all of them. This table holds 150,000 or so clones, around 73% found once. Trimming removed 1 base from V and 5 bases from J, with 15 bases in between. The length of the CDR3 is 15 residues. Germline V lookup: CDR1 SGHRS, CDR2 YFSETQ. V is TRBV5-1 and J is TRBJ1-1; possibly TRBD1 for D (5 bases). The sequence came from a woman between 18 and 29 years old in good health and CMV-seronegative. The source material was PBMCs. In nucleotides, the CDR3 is TGCGCCAGCAGCTTGACAGGTATTATGGGGACTGAAGCTTTCTTT. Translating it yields CASSLTGIMGTEAFF.